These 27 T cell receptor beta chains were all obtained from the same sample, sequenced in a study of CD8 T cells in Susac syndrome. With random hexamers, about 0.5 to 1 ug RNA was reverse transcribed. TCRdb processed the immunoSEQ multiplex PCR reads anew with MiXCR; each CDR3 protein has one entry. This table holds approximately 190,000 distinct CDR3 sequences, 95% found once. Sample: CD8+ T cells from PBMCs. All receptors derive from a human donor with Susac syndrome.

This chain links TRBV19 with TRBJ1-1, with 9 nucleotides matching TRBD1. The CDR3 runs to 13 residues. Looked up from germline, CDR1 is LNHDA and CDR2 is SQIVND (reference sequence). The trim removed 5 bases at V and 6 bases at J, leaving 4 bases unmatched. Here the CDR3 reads CASSVTGGAEAFF. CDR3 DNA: TGTGCCAGTAGTGTGACAGGGGGAGCTGAAGCTTTCTTT.

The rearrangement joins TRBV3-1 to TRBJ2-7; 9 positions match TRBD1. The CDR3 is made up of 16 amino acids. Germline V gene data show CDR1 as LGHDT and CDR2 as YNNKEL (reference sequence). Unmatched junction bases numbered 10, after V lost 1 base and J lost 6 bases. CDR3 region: CASSQGDRASGGEQYF. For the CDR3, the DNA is TGTGCCAGCAGCCAAGGGGACAGGGCTAGCGGTGGCGAGCAGTACTTC.

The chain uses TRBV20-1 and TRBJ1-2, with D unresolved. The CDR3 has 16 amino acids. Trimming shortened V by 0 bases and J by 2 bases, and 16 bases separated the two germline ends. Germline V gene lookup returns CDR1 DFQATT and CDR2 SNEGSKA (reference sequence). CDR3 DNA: TGCAGTGCTAGAGATTTGTCCAGACAACTGAACTATGGCTACACCTTC. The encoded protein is CSARDLSRQLNYGYTF.

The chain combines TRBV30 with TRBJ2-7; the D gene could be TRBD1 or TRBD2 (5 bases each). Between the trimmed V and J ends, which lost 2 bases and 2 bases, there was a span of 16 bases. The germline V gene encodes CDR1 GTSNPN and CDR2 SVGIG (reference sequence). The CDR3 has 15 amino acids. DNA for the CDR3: TGTGCCTGGAGTTCGGGGCAGGGAATGCCCTACGAGCAGTACTTC. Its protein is CAWSSGQGMPYEQYF.

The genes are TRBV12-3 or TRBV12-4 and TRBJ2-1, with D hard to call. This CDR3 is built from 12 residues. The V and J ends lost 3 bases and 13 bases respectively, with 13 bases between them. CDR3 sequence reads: CASSLVRLFQFF. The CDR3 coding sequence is TGTGCCAGCAGTTTGGTACGGCTATTCCAGTTCTTC.

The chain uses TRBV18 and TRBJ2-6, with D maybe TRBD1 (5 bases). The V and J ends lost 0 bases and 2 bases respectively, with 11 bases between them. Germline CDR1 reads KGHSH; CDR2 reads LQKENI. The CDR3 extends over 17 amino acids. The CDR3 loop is CASSPPGEYPGANVLTF. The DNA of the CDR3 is TGTGCCAGCTCACCACCAGGGGAATATCCTGGGGCCAACGTCCTGACTTTC.

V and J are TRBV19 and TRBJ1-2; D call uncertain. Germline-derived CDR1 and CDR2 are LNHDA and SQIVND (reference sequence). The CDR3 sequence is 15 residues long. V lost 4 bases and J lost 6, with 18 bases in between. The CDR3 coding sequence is TGTGCCAGTAGTACAACCGGGAGAATTGAGGATGGCTACACCTTC. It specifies CASSTTGRIEDGYTF.

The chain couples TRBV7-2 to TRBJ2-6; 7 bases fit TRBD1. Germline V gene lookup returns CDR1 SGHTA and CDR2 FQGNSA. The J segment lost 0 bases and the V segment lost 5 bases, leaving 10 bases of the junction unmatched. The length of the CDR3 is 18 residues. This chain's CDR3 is CASSRPRDSYSGANVLTF. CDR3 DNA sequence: TGTGCCAGCAGCCGCCCCCGGGACAGTTACTCTGGGGCCAACGTCCTGACTTTC.

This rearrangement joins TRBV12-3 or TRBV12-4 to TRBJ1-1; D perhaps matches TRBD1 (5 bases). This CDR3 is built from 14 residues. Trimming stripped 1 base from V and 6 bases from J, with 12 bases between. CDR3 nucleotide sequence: TGTGCCAGCAGTTTAGTGGGGGAGGTTGCTGAAGCTTTCTTT. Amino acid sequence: CASSLVGEVAEAFF.

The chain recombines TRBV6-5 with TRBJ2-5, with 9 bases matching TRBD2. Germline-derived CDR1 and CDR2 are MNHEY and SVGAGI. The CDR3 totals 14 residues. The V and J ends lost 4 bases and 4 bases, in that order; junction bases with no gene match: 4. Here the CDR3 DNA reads TGTGCCAGCAGTTGGCTTAGCGGGGGAGAGACCCAGTACTTC. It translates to CASSWLSGGETQYF.

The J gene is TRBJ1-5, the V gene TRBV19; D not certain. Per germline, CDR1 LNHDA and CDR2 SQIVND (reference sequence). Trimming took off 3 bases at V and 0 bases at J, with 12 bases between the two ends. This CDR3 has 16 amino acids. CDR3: CASSIIDGYSNQPQHF. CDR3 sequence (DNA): TGTGCCAGTAGTATCATCGACGGTTATAGCAATCAGCCCCAGCATTTT.

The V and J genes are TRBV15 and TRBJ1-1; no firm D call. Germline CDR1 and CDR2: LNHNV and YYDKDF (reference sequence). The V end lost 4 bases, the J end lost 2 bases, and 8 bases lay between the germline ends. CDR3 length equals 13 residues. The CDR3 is CATSTRSNTEAFF. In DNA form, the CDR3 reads TGTGCCACCAGCACTCGGTCCAACACTGAAGCTTTCTTT.

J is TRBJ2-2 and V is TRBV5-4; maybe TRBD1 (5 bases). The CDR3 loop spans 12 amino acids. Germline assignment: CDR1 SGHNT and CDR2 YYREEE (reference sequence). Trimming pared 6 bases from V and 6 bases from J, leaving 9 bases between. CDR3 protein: CASIQGPGELFF. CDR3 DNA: TGTGCCAGCATTCAGGGTCCCGGGGAGCTGTTTTTT.

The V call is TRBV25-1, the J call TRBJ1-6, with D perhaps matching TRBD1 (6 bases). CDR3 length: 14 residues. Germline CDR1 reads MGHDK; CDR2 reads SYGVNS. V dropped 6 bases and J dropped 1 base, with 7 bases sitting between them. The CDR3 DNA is TGTGCCAGCAGAGGGGGATCCTATAATTCACCCCTCCACTTT. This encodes CASRGGSYNSPLHF.

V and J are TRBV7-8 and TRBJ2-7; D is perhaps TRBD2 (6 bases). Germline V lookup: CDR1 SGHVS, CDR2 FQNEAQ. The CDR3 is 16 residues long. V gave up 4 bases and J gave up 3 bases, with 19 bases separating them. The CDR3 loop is CASSSQASLRGYEQYF. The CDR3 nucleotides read TGTGCCAGCAGCTCCCAAGCGTCTCTGCGGGGCTACGAGCAGTACTTC.

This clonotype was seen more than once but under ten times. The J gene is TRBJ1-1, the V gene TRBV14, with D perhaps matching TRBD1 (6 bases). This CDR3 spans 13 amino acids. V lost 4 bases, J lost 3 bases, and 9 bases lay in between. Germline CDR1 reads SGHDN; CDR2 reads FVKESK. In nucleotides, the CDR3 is TGTGCCAGCAGCCTTGGACAGTACACTGAAGCTTTCTTT. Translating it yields CASSLGQYTEAFF. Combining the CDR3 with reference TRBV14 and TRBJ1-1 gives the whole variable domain EAGVTQFPSHSVIEKGQTVTLRCDPISGHDNLYWYRRVMGKEIKFLLHFVKESKQDESGMPNNRFLAERTGGTYSTLKVQPAELEDSGVYFCASSLGQYTEAFFGQGTRLTVV.

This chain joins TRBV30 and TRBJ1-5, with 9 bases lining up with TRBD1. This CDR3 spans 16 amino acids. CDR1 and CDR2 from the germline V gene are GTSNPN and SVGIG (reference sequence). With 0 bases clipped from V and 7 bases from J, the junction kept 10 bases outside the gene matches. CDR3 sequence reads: CAWSVGQGLAKQPQHF. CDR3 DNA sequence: TGTGCCTGGAGTGTGGGACAGGGTCTAGCTAAACAGCCCCAGCATTTT.

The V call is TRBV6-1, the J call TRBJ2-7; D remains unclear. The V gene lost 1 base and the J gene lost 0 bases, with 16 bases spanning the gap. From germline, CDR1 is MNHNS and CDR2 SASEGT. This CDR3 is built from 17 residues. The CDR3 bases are TGTGCCAGCAGTGAAGTCGGTGGTGTAAACCCCTCCTACGAGCAGTACTTC. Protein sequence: CASSEVGGVNPSYEQYF.

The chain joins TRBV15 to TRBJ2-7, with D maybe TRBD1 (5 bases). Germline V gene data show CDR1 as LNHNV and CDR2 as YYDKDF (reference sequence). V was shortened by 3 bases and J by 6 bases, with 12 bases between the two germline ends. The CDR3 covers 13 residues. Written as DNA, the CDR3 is TGTGCCACCAGCAGCCGCGGACAAGGCGAGCAGTACTTC. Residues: CATSSRGQGEQYF.

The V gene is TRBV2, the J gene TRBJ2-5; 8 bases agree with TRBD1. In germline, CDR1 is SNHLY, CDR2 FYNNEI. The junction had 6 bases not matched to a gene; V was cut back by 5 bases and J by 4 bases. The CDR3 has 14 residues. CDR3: CASSIQGAGETQYF. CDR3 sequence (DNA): TGTGCCAGCAGTATCCAGGGGGCAGGAGAGACCCAGTACTTC. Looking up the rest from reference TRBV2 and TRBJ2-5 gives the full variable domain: EPEVTQTPSHQVTQMGQEVILRCVPISNHLYFYWYRQILGQKVEFLVSFYNNEISEKSEIFDDQFSVERPDGSNFTLKIRSTKLEDSAMYFCASSIQGAGETQYFGPGTRLLVL.

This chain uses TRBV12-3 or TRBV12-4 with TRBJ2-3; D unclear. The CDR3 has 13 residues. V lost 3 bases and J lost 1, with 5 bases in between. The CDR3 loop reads CASSFVGTDTQYF. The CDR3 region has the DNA TGTGCCAGCAGTTTCGTAGGCACAGATACGCAGTATTTT.

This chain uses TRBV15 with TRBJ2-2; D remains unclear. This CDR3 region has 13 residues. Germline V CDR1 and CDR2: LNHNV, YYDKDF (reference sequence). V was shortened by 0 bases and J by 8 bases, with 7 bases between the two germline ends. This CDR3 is CATSRDLRGELFF. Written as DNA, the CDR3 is TGTGCCACCAGCAGAGATTTACGAGGGGAGCTGTTTTTT. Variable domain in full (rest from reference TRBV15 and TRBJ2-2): DAMVIQNPRYQVTQFGKPVTLSCSQTLNHNVMYWYQQKSSQAPKLLFHYYDKDFNNEADTPDNFQSRRPNTSFCFLDIRSPGLGDTAMYLCATSRDLRGELFFGEGSRLTVL.

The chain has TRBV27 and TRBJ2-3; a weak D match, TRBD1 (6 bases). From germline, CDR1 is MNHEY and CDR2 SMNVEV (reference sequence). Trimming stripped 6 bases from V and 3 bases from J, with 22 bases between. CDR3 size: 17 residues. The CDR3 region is CASRVLYRAQGTDTQYF. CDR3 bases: TGTGCCAGCAGAGTACTATACAGGGCGCAGGGAACAGATACGCAGTATTTT.

The DNA for the CDR3 is TGTGCCAGCAGCGTACCCCTACAGGGAAAACTGTTTTTT. Its protein is CASSVPLQGKLFF. The chain uses TRBV9 and TRBJ1-4; D perhaps matches TRBD1 (6 bases). V dropped 1 base and J dropped 10 bases, with 11 bases sitting between them. The CDR3 extends over 13 amino acids. Germline V lookup: CDR1 SGDLS, CDR2 YYNGEE.

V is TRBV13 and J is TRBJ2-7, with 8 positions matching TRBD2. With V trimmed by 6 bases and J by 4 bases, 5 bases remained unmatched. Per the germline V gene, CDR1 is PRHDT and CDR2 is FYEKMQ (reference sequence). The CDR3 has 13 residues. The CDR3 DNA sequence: TGTGCCAGCAGACCTAGCGGGTCTTACGAGCAGTACTTC. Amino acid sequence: CASRPSGSYEQYF.

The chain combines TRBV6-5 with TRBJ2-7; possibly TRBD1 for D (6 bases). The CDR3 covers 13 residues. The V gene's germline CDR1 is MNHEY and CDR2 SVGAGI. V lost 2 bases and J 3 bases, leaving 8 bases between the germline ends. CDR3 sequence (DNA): TGTGCCAGCAGTTACACGGACAGCTACGAGCAGTACTTC. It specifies CASSYTDSYEQYF.

The CDR3 DNA reads as TGTGCCAGCAGCCCAGGGGGCTCTGGAAACACCATATATTTT. The encoded protein is CASSPGGSGNTIYF. The V call is TRBV13, the J call TRBJ1-3; 7 bases fit TRBD1. The V and J ends lost 5 bases and 0 bases, in that order; junction bases with no gene match: 1. The germline gives CDR1 PRHDT, CDR2 FYEKMQ (reference sequence). The CDR3 contains 14 residues.